This entry lists 6 T cell receptor beta chains sequenced from one sample in a study of regulatory T cells in long-lasting Graves disease. Library construction for TCR beta used iRepertoire HTBI primers and Arm-PCR of CDR3 regions. TCRdb fed the multiplex PCR reads into MiXCR, producing one record per CDR3 protein. Here the sample spans 350,000 to 500,000 distinct CDR3 sequences, about 15% being singletons. As to time point: newly diagnosed GD, antithyroid drugs for less than 3 months. PBMC RNA was the source of the TCR library. This sample also belongs to another study, concerning T cells in Graves' hyperthyroidism and ophthalmopathy.

Sequencing was performed on peripheral blood mononuclear cells (PBMCs), taken at new diagnosis, from a patient treated with antithyroid drugs. The receptors here all came from a young woman with Graves disease.

This clonotype was seen ten or more times. The V call is TRBV20-1, the J call TRBJ2-5; 8 bases map to TRBD2. Germline lookup yields CDR1 DFQATT and CDR2 SNEGSKA (reference sequence). The V gene end was trimmed by 2 bases and the J gene end by 1 base; junction bases not matched to a gene: 9. The CDR3 runs 16 residues. The CDR3 DNA reads TGCAGTGCTAGAACCCCCCTACTAGCGGTCCAAGAGACCCAGTACTTC. It encodes CSARTPLLAVQETQYF.

This clonotype was detected only once. The V call is TRBV19, the J call TRBJ2-7; D is unclear. The V gene's germline CDR1 is LNHDA and CDR2 SQIVND (reference sequence). With 3 bases removed from V and 0 bases from J, the gap between germline ends came to 9 bases. The CDR3 consists of 14 residues. CDR3 nucleotide sequence: TGTGCCAGTAGTATCTGGCGGAGCTCCTACGAGCAGTACTTC. The encoded protein is CASSIWRSSYEQYF.

V usage is TRBV29-1 and J usage is TRBJ2-1, with unresolved D. Germline V CDR1 and CDR2: SQVTM, ANQGSEA. V shed 4 bases and J shed 10 bases, with 8 bases lying between them. CDR3 size: 10 residues. In nucleotides, the CDR3 is TGCAGCGTTGTCCGGCGGGAGCAGTTCTTC. Amino acid sequence: CSVVRREQFF.

The gene calls are TRBV7-2 and TRBJ2-1, with TRBD2 as a possible D gene (7 bases). CDR1 and CDR2 (germline): SGHTA, FQGNSA. The CDR3 sequence is 13 residues long. Trimming cost V 5 bases and J 7 bases, with 12 bases left between them. The CDR3 sequence: CASSQEGGNEQFF. Written as DNA, the CDR3 is TGTGCCAGCAGCCAAGAGGGGGGGAATGAGCAGTTCTTC.

This clonotype was recorded many times. V is TRBV11-2 and J is TRBJ2-7, with D possibly being TRBD2 (6 bases). CDR3 length equals 13 residues. V lost 6 bases, J lost 3 bases, and 12 bases lay in between. Germline V gene data show CDR1 as SGHAT and CDR2 as FQNNGV. CDR3 in amino acids: CASRAGTDYEQYF. For the CDR3, the DNA is TGTGCCAGCAGAGCCGGGACTGACTACGAGCAGTACTTC.

As regards this clonotype: One end of the junction does not line up with germline, which may come from a read error. V gene TRBV5-6 combines with J gene TRBJ2-7; 7 bases are shared with TRBD1. Germline CDR1 is SGHDT and CDR2 is YYEEEE. The CDR3 is made up of 15 amino acids. CDR3 coding DNA: TGTGCCAGCAGTACACCGGACAGGTCCTCCCACGAGCAGTACTTC. Amino acids: CASSTPDRSSHEQYF.